The 22 T cell receptor beta chains in this list originate from one sample, sequenced in a study of OX40 agonist ivuxolimab in advanced cancers. The data were produced by immunoSEQ multiplex PCR, yet TCRdb's version contains in-frame clones alone and is incomplete. This sample has 65,000 to 75,000 clones, with 88% found just once. Material: CD4+ or CD8+ T cells sorted from blood, obtained in a trial of the OX40 agonist ivuxolimab. These receptors all come from an adult with an advanced solid tumor such as melanoma, head and neck, liver or kidney cancer.

The CDR3 DNA follows: TGTGCCAGCAGCAGGACTAGTGGCACAGATACGCAGTATTTT. As protein: CASSRTSGTDTQYF. This chain uses TRBV6-5 with TRBJ2-3; 7 bases match TRBD2. V trimming: 6 bases; J trimming: 1 base; junction bases outside the gene matches: 4. Germline CDR1 reads MNHEY; CDR2 reads SVGAGI. The CDR3 sequence is 14 residues long.

The chain recombines TRBV19 with TRBJ1-2; the match to TRBD1 covers 8 bases. Germline lookup yields CDR1 LNHDA and CDR2 SQIVND (reference sequence). The CDR3 spans 16 residues. J gave up 1 base and V 5 bases, and 9 bases lay outside the gene matches. Here the CDR3 reads CASSSQRTGSNYGYTF. In DNA, the CDR3 is TGTGCCAGTAGTTCCCAGAGGACAGGGAGTAACTATGGCTACACCTTC.

This sequence joins TRBV7-9 and TRBJ2-7; possible D gene TRBD2, 5 bases. Germline CDR1 is SEHNR and CDR2 is FQNEAQ (reference sequence). CDR3 size: 13 residues. The V gene lost 1 base and the J gene lost 6 bases, with 10 bases spanning the gap. For the CDR3, the DNA is TGTGCCAGCAGCTTAGGAAGGGAGAGCGAGCAGTACTTC. This codes for CASSLGRESEQYF.

The rearrangement uses TRBV4-1 and TRBJ2-1; 7 nucleotides agree with TRBD2. Losses at the gene ends were 1 base for V and 1 base for J; bases not matched to a gene: 7. Germline V gene sequence: CDR1 MGHRA, CDR2 YSYEKL. This CDR3 region has 17 residues. CDR3 nucleotide sequence: TGCGCCAGCAGCCAAGCCTTCAGCGGGAAGTCCTACAATGAGCAGTTCTTC. It translates to CASSQAFSGKSYNEQFF.

The chain joins TRBV11-2 to TRBJ2-5; D is unclear. Germline CDR1 and CDR2: SGHAT and FQNNGV. The CDR3 spans 13 residues. With 0 bases removed from V and 5 bases from J, the gap between germline ends came to 7 bases. CDR3 sequence reads: CASSLDRRETQYF. In DNA form, the CDR3 reads TGTGCCAGCAGCTTAGATCGACGCGAGACCCAGTACTTC.

The genes are TRBV12-5 and TRBJ2-5, with a possible D match to TRBD1 (6 bases). The V and J ends lost 6 bases and 5 bases respectively, with 13 bases between them. CDR1 is LGHNT and CDR2 is FRNRAP in the germline V gene. The CDR3 runs 13 residues. The DNA of the CDR3 is TGTGCTAGTGGACTTGGGGGCGGGGAGACCCAGTACTTC. As protein: CASGLGGGETQYF.

This chain links TRBV4-1 with TRBJ2-7; 8 bases are a match to TRBD1. Unmatched junction bases numbered 10, after V lost 0 bases and J lost 6 bases. There are 16 residues in the CDR3. Germline V gives CDR1 MGHRA, CDR2 YSYEKL. The CDR3 DNA sequence: TGCGCCAGCAGCCAAGAGGCAGGGCAGGGGGCGGGCGAGCAGTACTTC. It is translated as CASSQEAGQGAGEQYF.

J is TRBJ2-1 and V is TRBV19; a possible D gene is TRBD2 (6 bases). Deletions cut 5 bases from V and 0 bases from J, with 11 bases between. This CDR3 is 15 amino acids long. From germline, CDR1 is LNHDA and CDR2 SQIVND (reference sequence). The DNA for the CDR3 is TGTGCCAGTAGTGCCCGGGGGAGCTCCTACAATGAGCAGTTCTTC. Its protein product is CASSARGSSYNEQFF.

The chain couples TRBV6-1 to TRBJ2-7; perhaps TRBD1 as D (6 bases). Germline CDR1 and CDR2: MNHNS and SASEGT. Trimming stripped 1 base from V and 8 bases from J, with 9 bases between. The CDR3 length is 12 residues. CDR3 bases: TGTGCCAGCAGTGAAGGGCAGGGGAAGCAGTACTTC. It codes for CASSEGQGKQYF.

This chain links TRBV28 with TRBJ2-6, with no clear D. V was pared by 2 bases and J by 3 bases, with 5 bases between. The CDR3 is 14 residues long. CDR1 is MDHEN and CDR2 is SYDVKM in the germline V gene. In DNA, the CDR3 is TGTGCCAGCAGTTTAAGTGGTGGGGCCAACGTCCTGACTTTC. This gives the protein CASSLSGGANVLTF.

The CDR3 here is CASSLYAGGNEQFF. The CDR3 coding sequence is TGTGCCAGCAGCTTATATGCAGGGGGCAATGAGCAGTTCTTC. The rearrangement uses TRBV7-3 and TRBJ2-1, with TRBD1 identical over 7 bases. J gave up 6 bases and V 2 bases, and 4 bases lay outside the gene matches. Germline V gene lookup returns CDR1 SGHTA and CDR2 FQGTGA. The CDR3 spans 14 residues. Filled out from reference TRBV7-3 and TRBJ2-1, the complete variable domain reads GAGVSQTPSNKVTEKGKYVELRCDPISGHTALYWYRQSLGQGPEFLIYFQGTGAADDSGLPNDRFFAVRPEGSVSTLKIQRTERGDSAVYLCASSLYAGGNEQFFGPGTRLTVL.

This chain joins TRBV11-3 and TRBJ2-2; D gene uncertain. This CDR3 contains 16 residues. The germline V and J ends were trimmed by 4 bases and 3 bases, with 15 bases remaining between them. CDR1 is SGHNT and CDR2 is YENEEA in the germline V gene. The CDR3 DNA sequence: TGTGCCAGCAGCTCCTCTGGGGTGGTGGACACCGGGGAGCTGTTTTTT. Translated, it gives CASSSSGVVDTGELFF.

By sample share, this clone is medium-sized. The J gene is TRBJ2-7, the V gene TRBV7-2, with a possible D match to TRBD1 (6 bases). V shed 5 bases and J shed 4 bases, with 18 bases lying between them. Germline V gene data show CDR1 as SGHTA and CDR2 as FQGNSA. CDR3 size: 15 residues. The CDR3 loop is CASSGLDSVKYEQYF. The DNA for the CDR3 is TGTGCCAGCAGCGGGCTGGACAGCGTTAAGTACGAGCAGTACTTC.

The chain is built from TRBV27 and TRBJ1-1; D unresolved. Trimming left V 6 bases short and J 2 bases short, with 13 bases between. CDR1 MNHEY and CDR2 SMNVEV come from the germline V gene (reference sequence). The CDR3 runs 14 residues. The CDR3 is CASRPDGINTEAFF. The DNA for the CDR3 is TGTGCCAGCAGACCGGACGGTATTAACACTGAAGCTTTCTTT.

The V call is TRBV15, the J call TRBJ2-7, with 10 bases identical to TRBD2. From germline, CDR1 is LNHNV and CDR2 YYDKDF (reference sequence). The CDR3 has 16 residues. The V gene end was trimmed by 0 bases and the J gene end by 0 bases; junction bases not matched to a gene: 2. The CDR3 DNA sequence: TGTGCCACCAGCAGAGACCTAGCGGGAGCCTCCTACGAGCAGTACTTC. Translating it yields CATSRDLAGASYEQYF.

The chain couples TRBV2 to TRBJ2-5; no clear D gene. The germline V gene has CDR1 SNHLY and CDR2 FYNNEI. This CDR3 comprises 13 residues. Deletions cut 8 bases from V and 2 bases from J, with 12 bases between. The CDR3 protein is CASRMWRQETQYF. CDR3 bases: TGTGCCAGCCGTATGTGGCGGCAAGAGACCCAGTACTTC.

The chain has TRBV11-1 and TRBJ1-5; 8 bases fit TRBD1. The CDR3 runs 16 residues. Germline V gene lookup returns CDR1 SGHAT and CDR2 FQDESV (reference sequence). With V trimmed by 5 bases and J by 7 bases, 13 bases remained unmatched. This CDR3 reads CASSPVTDRVHQPQHF. Written as DNA, the CDR3 is TGTGCCAGCAGCCCGGTCACGGACAGGGTACACCAGCCCCAGCATTTT.

The genes are TRBV11-3 and TRBJ2-1, with D perhaps being TRBD1 or TRBD2 (6 bases each). The CDR3 has 15 amino acids. Per the germline V gene, CDR1 is SGHNT and CDR2 is YENEEA. V was pared by 6 bases and J by 6 bases, with 18 bases between. The CDR3 here is CASRPYPGGSNEQFF. The DNA of the CDR3 is TGTGCCAGCAGACCCTACCCCGGGGGCAGCAATGAGCAGTTCTTC. Full variable domain (remainder filled in from reference TRBV11-3 and TRBJ2-1): EAGVVQSPRYKIIEKKQPVAFWCNPISGHNTLYWYLQNLGQGPELLIRYENEEAVDDSQLPKDRFSAERLKGVDSTLKIQPAELGDSAVYLCASRPYPGGSNEQFFGPGTRLTVL.

The rearrangement joins TRBV18 to TRBJ1-3; 8 nucleotides agree with TRBD1. Looked up from germline, CDR1 is KGHSH and CDR2 is LQKENI. With 2 bases clipped from V and 1 base from J, the junction kept 4 bases outside the gene matches. This CDR3 is 16 amino acids long. The DNA of the CDR3 is TGTGCCAGCTCACCAGTCAGGGGGCAATCTGGAAACACCATATATTTT. It is translated as CASSPVRGQSGNTIYF.

This rearrangement joins TRBV6-1 to TRBJ1-1; possibly TRBD1 for D (5 bases). V shed 2 bases and J shed 4 bases, with 11 bases lying between them. This CDR3 spans 14 amino acids. CDR1 and CDR2 (germline): MNHNS, SASEGT. CDR3 residues: CASSERRVGTEAFF. The DNA for the CDR3 is TGTGCCAGCAGTGAACGCAGGGTCGGCACTGAAGCTTTCTTT.

The chain joins TRBV19 to TRBJ2-5; TRBD2 agrees at 8 bases. Germline CDR1 LNHDA, CDR2 SQIVND (reference sequence). The CDR3 loop spans 13 amino acids. Trimming removed 4 bases from V and 5 bases from J; junction bases left unmatched: 3. This CDR3 reads CASSRTSWETQYF. For the CDR3, the DNA is TGTGCCAGTAGTAGGACTAGCTGGGAGACCCAGTACTTC.

This clone was seen a single time. Here the CDR3 reads CASSISSVKETQYF. The CDR3 DNA reads as TGTGCCAGCAGTATTTCCAGTGTTAAAGAGACCCAGTACTTC. V is TRBV6-1 and J is TRBJ2-5, with no clear D. Trimming shortened V by 5 bases and J by 3 bases, and 13 bases separated the two germline ends. The CDR3 is 14 amino acids. Germline V lookup: CDR1 MNHNS, CDR2 SASEGT.